Sequencing of this T cell receptor beta chain was carried out in a study of cytomegalovirus exposure and HLA in healthy donors. This clone has just a few counts. Its matching antigen is unknown. Points from the study as a whole: Most of the TCR beta V segments (in an earlier analysis) were productive either about 87% or about 30% of the time.

PCR used 60 Vbeta primers and 13 Jbeta primers. Profiling relied on immunoSEQ multiplex PCR, and the TCRdb table lists in-frame clones only, not all of them. This sample carries about 90,000 clones, about 69% of them seen once, and the ten largest clones take around 16%. This CDR3 region has 14 residues. The V gene's germline CDR1 is ENHRY and CDR2 SYGVKD. Trimming left V 3 bases short and J 2 bases short, with 10 bases between. The genes are TRBV10-3 and TRBJ1-1; no reliable D call. Sequences were obtained from PBMCs. This receptor was obtained from a woman under 30 in good health and CMV-seropositive. CDR3 residues: CAISEGESNTEAFF. The CDR3 DNA follows: TGTGCCATCAGTGAAGGAGAATCCAACACTGAAGCTTTCTTT.